The 5 T cell receptor beta chains given below trace back to one sample, sequenced in a study of blood T cell repertoires in COVID-19. Repertoires were generated with immunoSEQ multiplex PCR, while TCRdb's copy carries only in-frame clones and drops some. The sample holds 200,000 or so clones, under 90% seen once. The sequencing input was peripheral blood. These receptors all come from a man older than 75 with acute or convalescent COVID-19.

The J gene is TRBJ2-7, the V gene TRBV9; no definite D call. CDR1 is SGDLS and CDR2 is YYNGEE in the germline V gene. This CDR3 spans 14 amino acids. Trimming left V 0 bases short and J 2 bases short, with 9 bases between. The CDR3 here is CASSVDGRTYEQYF. The CDR3 bases are TGTGCCAGCAGCGTAGATGGCAGAACCTACGAGCAGTACTTC. Filled out from reference TRBV9 and TRBJ2-7, the complete variable domain reads DSGVTQTPKHLITATGQRVTLRCSPRSGDLSVYWYQQSLDQGLQFLIQYYNGEERAKGNILERFSAQQFPDLHSELNLSSLELGDSALYFCASSVDGRTYEQYFGPGTRLTVT.

V gene TRBV28 combines with J gene TRBJ2-7, with a possible D match to TRBD2 (6 bases). There are 12 residues in the CDR3. The V gene's germline CDR1 is MDHEN and CDR2 SYDVKM. Between the trimmed V and J ends, which lost 6 bases and 4 bases, there was a span of 10 bases. The CDR3 sequence is CASRGGWYEQYF. CDR3 coding DNA: TGTGCCAGCAGGGGGGGTTGGTACGAGCAGTACTTC.

The V and J genes are TRBV7-2 and TRBJ2-3; 7 bases agree with TRBD2. The CDR3 covers 16 residues. Losses at the gene ends were 1 base for V and 1 base for J; bases not matched to a gene: 5. Per the germline V gene, CDR1 is SGHTA and CDR2 is FQGNSA. Written as DNA, the CDR3 is TGTGCCAGCAGCTTAGGAGGGAGGGCCCGCACAGATACGCAGTATTTT. It translates to CASSLGGRARTDTQYF.

This chain connects TRBV19 to TRBJ2-7; D uncertain. The V gene's germline CDR1 is LNHDA and CDR2 SQIVND (reference sequence). Trimming pared 4 bases from V and 3 bases from J, leaving 7 bases between. The CDR3 runs 12 residues. CDR3 in DNA: TGTGCCAGTAGTAGAAACAGCTACGAGCAGTACTTC. Amino acid sequence: CASSRNSYEQYF. The full variable domain, with the rest looked up from reference TRBV19 and TRBJ2-7, is DGGITQSPKYLFRKEGQNVTLSCEQNLNHDAMYWYRQDPGQGLRLIYYSQIVNDFQKGDIAEGYSVSREKKESFPLTVTSAQKNPTAFYLCASSRNSYEQYFGPGTRLTVT.

The chain couples TRBV19 to TRBJ1-5; 7 positions match TRBD1. The germline CDR1 and CDR2 sequences are LNHDA and SQIVND (reference sequence). The CDR3 has 13 amino acids. V was clipped by 7 bases and J by 1 base; unmatched bases: 1. For the CDR3, the DNA is TGTGCCAGTAAGGGGGCCAGCAATCAGCCCCAGCATTTT. Protein: CASKGASNQPQHF. Supplemented by reference TRBV19 and TRBJ1-5, the full variable domain reads DGGITQSPKYLFRKEGQNVTLSCEQNLNHDAMYWYRQDPGQGLRLIYYSQIVNDFQKGDIAEGYSVSREKKESFPLTVTSAQKNPTAFYLCASKGASNQPQHFGDGTRLSIL.